This T cell receptor beta chain was obtained from a study of cytomegalovirus exposure and HLA in healthy donors (dated 2017 in TCRdb). Describing the broader study: According to an earlier analysis of 587 of the donors, about 180 million T cells yielded 90 million to 140 million unique TCR beta sequences and approximately 300 Gb of sequence data. All discovery cohort repertoires had been generated on a single sequencing platform. The number of donors typed differed by locus, with roughly 620-640 for A, B, C, DRB1 and DQB1, roughly 520 for DQA1, 600 to 610 for DPA1, and some 440 for DPB1. The T cell repertoires of 700 or so subjects were profiled by immunosequencing and related to cytomegalovirus serostatus. Among several hundred genotyped donors of the cohort, an average of roughly 230,000 unique TCR beta nucleotide sequences was sequenced per donor, of which approximately 19% were non-productive. A later analysis re-analyzed previously published TCR beta repertoires from 500 to 700 donors and added high-resolution HLA genotyping to study TCR occurrence patterns. To decide whether each TCR beta V gene segment behaved as functional or pseudogenic, an earlier analysis of fewer than 750 of the donors relied on high-throughput TCR beta sequencing. Among the roughly 400 genotyped donors, approximately 82% belonged to the genetic ancestry cluster associated with self-reported Caucasian donors. Approximately 300 gigabases of sequencing data and 70 million to 95 million unique TCR sequences made up an early release that covered 640 HLA-typed donors. A later genetic analysis took genome-wide SNP genotypes for about three fifths of the 666 donors and used that subset as a discovery cohort. A handful of DR-DQ haplotypes were handled as single units for association and clustering because linkage in the cohort was strong. To predict cytomegalovirus infection status, the study combined high-throughput TCR immunosequencing, statistical association of individual TCRs with disease status, and machine learning. The study aimed to test whether signatures of past pathogen exposure could be identified by cataloging public T cell receptors. Along with the 666-subject first cohort, a separate validation cohort of over a hundred different subjects was used. Alongside the repertoire data, information on donor age, sex, ethnicity and CMV serostatus was compiled. Rather than using new phenotypic data, the later analysis identified candidate immune exposures from TCR beta sequences and from how often those sequences occurred across donors. Class I and class II HLA loci were covered by the typing at four-digit resolution.

The germline V gene yields SGHRS for CDR1 and YFSETQ for CDR2. The V end gives up 4 bases and the J end 3 bases, leaving 4 bases in the junction not matched to a gene. From the cysteine through the phenylalanine, the CDR3 covers 14 amino acids. The read is trimmed to its CDR3 DNA, 42 bases read in frame from base 1. Results the study describes overall, beyond this receptor: According to a later analysis, parvovirus B19, influenza, CMV and Epstein-Barr virus appeared linked to several top co-occurrence clusters. In a later analysis, the rate of TCR association differed among HLA loci, with DRB1 alleles having the most associated TCRs and HLA-C alleles having the fewest. The authors suggested that the approach could potentially be extended to other disease states and immunological phenotypes. A cluster of highly shared sequence variants was judged likely to represent a technical artifact of the sequencing pipeline. The presence/absence analyses assumed that sequencing depth was roughly uniform across donors, and that assumption may not be true. Correlated functional status among segregating V segments might be attributable to linkage disequilibrium, but an unknown experimental factor could not be ruled out. In an earlier analysis of more than 500 of the donors, most TCR beta V segments appeared in productive rearrangements about 87% or about 30% of the time, broadly matching IMGT annotations. A total of 150 to 200 TCR beta chains were listed by the study as associated with cytomegalovirus. Some IMGT-functional V segments, including TRBV6-2 and TRBV6-3, could not be distinguished by the 87-base-pair reads and were therefore excluded. Most CMV-associated TCR beta chains appeared to be HLA-restricted in a later analysis, and the HLA associations seemed to be driven largely by CMV exposure. Because counts were too low, roughly 16 rarely observed V segments, including chromosome 9 orphons, were left out of the earlier analysis of roughly 600 of the donors. Because some donors lacked HLA typing at each locus, the association tests relied only on the typed subset. Most TCR sequences were seen in very few donors, while some public TCRs were found in many individuals. The classifier was reported to diagnose cytomegalovirus status with high specificity and sensitivity in both the original cohort and the validation cohort. Only TCR beta chains were sequenced in this cohort, and the absence of alpha or paired-chain data limited detectable features. A further reported finding was that TCR beta sequences accurately predicted the HLA-A and HLA-B alleles for most subjects in the first cohort. In a later analysis, HLA-associated TCR beta chains showed more clonal expansion and lower generation probabilities than non-associated chains that were equally common. In a later genetic analysis, a missense DCLRE1C variant was associated with V-gene and J-gene trimming of TCR beta chains, and the association was replicated in an independent cohort. When HLA alleles, especially DR and DQ, strongly co-occurred, TCR associations were difficult to assign to individual alleles. In a later analysis, 16,951 TCR beta sequences were associated with specific HLA alleles at a false discovery rate of 0.05. In a later genetic analysis, fewer N-insertions in productive TCRs were reported among donors in an Asian-associated ancestry cluster than the roughly 700-donor mean. The only immune exposure information available for the cohort was CMV serostatus. A few of the identified cytomegalovirus-associated TCR beta chains were confirmed in vitro to be specific for cytomegalovirus antigens.

Of note for this clone: The antigen this receptor binds is unknown. Base-call qualities are not available, and no considerably larger clone is one nucleotide away.

Library preparation used the immunoSEQ multiplex PCR assay. The multiplex PCR relied on a mix of 60 forward primers for TCR Vbeta segments and 13 reverse primers for TCR Jbeta segments. The CDR3 region of rearranged TCR beta genes was amplified from genomic DNA with a multiplex PCR assay. Amplified TCR beta libraries were sequenced as 87-base-pair reads on the Illumina HiSeq System. On the authors' methods: Across the 666 repertoires, a later analysis counted 60 million to 90 million unique TCR beta chains, 8.5 million to 12 million of which were shared by at least two donors. Raw reads were error-corrected and collapsed into unique sequences with a nearest-neighbor algorithm that merged closely related sequences to remove PCR and sequencing errors. CDR3 sequences were aligned to IMGT reference sequences to assign V, D and J gene segments. Each retained sequence needed at least a six-nucleotide match to both a V gene segment and a J gene segment. Rearrangements were classified as productive when the CDR3 lacked stop codons and remained in frame with V and J, and all other rearrangements were classified as non-productive. Following IMGT convention, CDR3 was defined as the stretch from the second conserved V-encoded cysteine to the conserved J-encoded phenylalanine. The earlier analysis of about 620 of the donors excluded sequences that lacked an unambiguous match to a single V gene segment. In an earlier analysis of about 590 of the donors, a V segment was called functional when productive rearrangements were above 56.7%, and segregating when the standard deviation between donors exceeded 5%. A statistical classification framework was built to diagnose cytomegalovirus status from the catalog of TCR beta chain sequences. V and J gene assignment, in a later analysis, came from comparing TCR nucleotide sequences with IMGT/GENE-DB human TR gene sequences. A later analysis assigned CDR3 sequences and most-parsimonious VDJ recombination scenarios with the TCRdist pipeline. In a later analysis, every TCR beta chain was defined by the combination of its CDR3 amino acid sequence and its V-gene family, and reads without a unique V-gene family were dropped. A later analysis removed 500 to 600 highly shared, low-generation-probability nucleotide sequences to deal with suspected cross-contamination and a sequencing artifact. A later analysis calculated a clonal expansion index for each public chain from normalized within-repertoire ranks of inferred template counts. Generation probabilities in a later analysis came from a VDJ recombination model fitted to out-of-frame rearrangements, and those results were checked against IGoR. A later analysis scored TCR-TCR, TCR-HLA and TCR-CMV co-occurrence with hypergeometric tests, applying a repertoire-size bias correction to TCR pairs. False discovery rates were estimated in a later analysis by permuting HLA or CMV assignments 20 times. In a later analysis, co-occurring TCRs were grouped using DBSCAN, and TCRdist sequence similarity was added for clustering within HLA-allele-positive subsets. Repertoires with fewer than 30,000 or more than 120,000 public chains were left out of co-occurrence clustering, as were about 5 repertoires with anomalous nucleotide sharing. TCRdb's version of the immuneACCESS table is confined to in-frame rearrangements and falls short of the full clone set. An unresolved V gene accounts for under half of the shortfall where checked; the remainder is of unknown origin. V and J calls and clone size are given by that table; D and trimming were obtained from the DNA. This sample has about 160,000 clones in its table, and 71% of those were observed once. Under 3.5% of the sample is held by the ten biggest clonotypes.

In total, roughly 670 healthy bone marrow donors made up the cohort. At the time of sampling, all cohort members were nominally healthy, though unrecorded immune exposures were likely present. The donor was CMV seronegative and was included in the group of 352 seronegative cohort members. Each donor provided a peripheral blood sample, and peripheral blood mononuclear cells were used for TCR beta sequencing. Genomic DNA was extracted from the blood cell samples with the Qiagen DNeasy Blood Extraction Kit. The chain is encoded by TRBV5-1 joined to TRBJ1-1, and 9 bases in between align with TRBD1. Sequenced sample: PBMCs. The sequence derives from a woman aged 30 to 39 in good health and CMV-seronegative. The CDR3 has the sequence CASSATGGYTEAFF. The DNA sequence is TGCGCCAGCAGCGCGACAGGGGGGTACACTGAAGCTTTCTTT.